This record covers a single TCR beta chain. Its target is not known. TCRdb recomputed calls from the 5' RACE reads with MiXCR, one row per CDR3 protein. Altogether more than 300,000 distinct CDR3 sequences are present, around an eighth being singletons, with the ten largest covering 21%. The sample comes from a study of T-cell memory formation after mild COVID-19. Germline assignment: CDR1 SGHNT and CDR2 YENEEA. The CDR3 is 15 residues long. The ends lost 5 bases at V and 6 bases at J; junction bases unmatched: 11. General study points: Largely, contracting CD4+ clones fell within CM and EM, and contracting CD8+ clones within EMRA.

The sample consisted of PBMCs or a T cell subset sorted from them (not recorded which). V is TRBV11-3 and J is TRBJ2-3; TRBD2 aligns across 7 bases. The TCR was taken from a man aged 18-30 years who had mild COVID-19 (a few samples of this study predate the infection). Cell type and time point are not known. In DNA, the CDR3 is TGTGCCAGCAGCCTAAATAGCGGGTACTGGGATACGCAGTATTTT. Amino acids: CASSLNSGYWDTQYF.